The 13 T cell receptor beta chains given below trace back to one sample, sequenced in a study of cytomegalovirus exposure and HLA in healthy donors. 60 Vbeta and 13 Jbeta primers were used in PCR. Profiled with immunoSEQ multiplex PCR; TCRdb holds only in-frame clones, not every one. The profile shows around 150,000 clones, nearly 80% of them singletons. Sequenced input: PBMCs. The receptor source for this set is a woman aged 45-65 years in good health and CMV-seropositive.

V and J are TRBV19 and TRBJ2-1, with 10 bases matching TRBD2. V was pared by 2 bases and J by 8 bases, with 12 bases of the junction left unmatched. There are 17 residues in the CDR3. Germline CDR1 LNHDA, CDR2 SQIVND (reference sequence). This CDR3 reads CASSIPPSSGSGHEQFF. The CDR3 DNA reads TGTGCCAGTAGTATACCCCCCTCTAGCGGGAGCGGGCATGAGCAGTTCTTC.

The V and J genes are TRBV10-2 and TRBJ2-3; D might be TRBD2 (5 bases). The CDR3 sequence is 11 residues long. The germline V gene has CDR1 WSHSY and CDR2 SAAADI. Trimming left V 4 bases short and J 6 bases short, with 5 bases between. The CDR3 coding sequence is TGCGCCAGCAGTGGAGGGGATACGCAGTATTTT. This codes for CASSGGDTQYF.

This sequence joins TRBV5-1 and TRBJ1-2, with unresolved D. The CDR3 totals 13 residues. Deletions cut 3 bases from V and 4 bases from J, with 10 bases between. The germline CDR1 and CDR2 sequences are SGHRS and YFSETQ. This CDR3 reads CASSYGTSYGYTF. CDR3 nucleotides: TGCGCCAGCAGCTATGGTACATCCTATGGCTACACCTTC.

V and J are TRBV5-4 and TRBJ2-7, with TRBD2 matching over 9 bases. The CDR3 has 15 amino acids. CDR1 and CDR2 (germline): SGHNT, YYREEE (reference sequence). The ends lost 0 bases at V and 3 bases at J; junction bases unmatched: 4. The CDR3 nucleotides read TGTGCCAGCAGCTTGGGTCGCGGGAGGGTCTACGAGCAGTACTTC. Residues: CASSLGRGRVYEQYF.

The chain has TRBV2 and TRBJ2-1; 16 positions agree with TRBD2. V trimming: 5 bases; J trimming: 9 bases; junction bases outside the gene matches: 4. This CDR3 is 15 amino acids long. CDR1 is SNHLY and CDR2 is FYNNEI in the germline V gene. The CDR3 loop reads CASSTGTSGRGEQFF. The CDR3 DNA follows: TGTGCCAGCAGTACCGGGACTAGCGGGAGGGGTGAGCAGTTCTTC.

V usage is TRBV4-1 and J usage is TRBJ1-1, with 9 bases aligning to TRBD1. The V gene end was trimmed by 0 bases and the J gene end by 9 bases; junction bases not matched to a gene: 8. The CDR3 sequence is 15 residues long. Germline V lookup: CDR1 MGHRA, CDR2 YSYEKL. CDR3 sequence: CASSQDPGTGNQAFF. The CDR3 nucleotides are TGCGCCAGCAGCCAAGACCCCGGGACAGGGAACCAAGCTTTCTTT.

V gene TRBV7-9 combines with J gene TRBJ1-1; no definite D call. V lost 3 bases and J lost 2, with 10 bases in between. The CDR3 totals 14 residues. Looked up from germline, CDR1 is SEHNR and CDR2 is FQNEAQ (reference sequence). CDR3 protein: CASSFRGSNTEAFF. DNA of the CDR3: TGTGCCAGCAGCTTCCGGGGTAGTAACACTGAAGCTTTCTTT.

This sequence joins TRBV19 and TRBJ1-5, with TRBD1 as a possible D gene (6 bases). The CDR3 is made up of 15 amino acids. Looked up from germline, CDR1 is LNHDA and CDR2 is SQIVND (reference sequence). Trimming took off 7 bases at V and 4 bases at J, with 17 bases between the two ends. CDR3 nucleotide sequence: TGTGCCAGTACGGGGACATGGGCCGCAAATCAGCCCCAGCATTTT. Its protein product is CASTGTWAANQPQHF. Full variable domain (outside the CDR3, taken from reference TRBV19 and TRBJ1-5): DGGITQSPKYLFRKEGQNVTLSCEQNLNHDAMYWYRQDPGQGLRLIYYSQIVNDFQKGDIAEGYSVSREKKESFPLTVTSAQKNPTAFYLCASTGTWAANQPQHFGDGTRLSIL.

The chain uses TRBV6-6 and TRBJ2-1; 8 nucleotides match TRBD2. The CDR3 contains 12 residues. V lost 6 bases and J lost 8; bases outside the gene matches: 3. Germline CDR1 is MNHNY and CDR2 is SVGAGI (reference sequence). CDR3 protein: CASRGAGDEQFF. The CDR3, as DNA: TGTGCCAGCAGGGGAGCGGGAGATGAGCAGTTCTTC.

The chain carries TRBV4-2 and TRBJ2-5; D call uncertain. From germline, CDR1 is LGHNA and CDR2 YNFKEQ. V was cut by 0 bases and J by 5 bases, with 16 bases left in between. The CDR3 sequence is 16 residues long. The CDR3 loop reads CASSQEYGWVSETQYF. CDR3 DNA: TGTGCCAGCAGCCAAGAGTACGGGTGGGTCAGCGAGACCCAGTACTTC.

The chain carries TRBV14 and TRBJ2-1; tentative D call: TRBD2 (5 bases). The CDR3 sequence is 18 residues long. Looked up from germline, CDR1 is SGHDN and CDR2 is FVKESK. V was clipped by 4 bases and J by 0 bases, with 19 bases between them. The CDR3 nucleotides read TGTGCCAGCAGCCGCCGGGGATTTTACATAAGCTCCTACAATGAGCAGTTCTTC. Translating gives CASSRRGFYISSYNEQFF.

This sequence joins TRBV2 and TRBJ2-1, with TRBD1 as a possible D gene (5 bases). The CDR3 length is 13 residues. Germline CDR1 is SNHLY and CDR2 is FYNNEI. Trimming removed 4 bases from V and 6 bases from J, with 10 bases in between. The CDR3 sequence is CASSVDDSNEQFF. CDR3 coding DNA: TGTGCCAGCAGTGTCGATGACAGCAATGAGCAGTTCTTC.

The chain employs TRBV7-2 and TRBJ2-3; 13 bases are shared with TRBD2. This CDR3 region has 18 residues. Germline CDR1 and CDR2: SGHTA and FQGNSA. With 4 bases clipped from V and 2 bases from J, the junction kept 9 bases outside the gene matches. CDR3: CASSYRLGLAGDTDTQYF. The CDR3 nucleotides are TGTGCCAGCAGCTATCGACTCGGACTAGCGGGGGACACAGATACGCAGTATTTT. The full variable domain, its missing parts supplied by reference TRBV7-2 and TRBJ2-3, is GAGVSQSPSNKVTEKGKDVELRCDPISGHTALYWYRQSLGQGLEFLIYFQGNSAPDKSGLPSDRFSAERTGGSVSTLTIQRTQQEDSAVYLCASSYRLGLAGDTDTQYFGPGTRLTVL.